Below, 4 T cell receptor beta chains from the same sample are listed, as sequenced in a study of shared clonotypes between healthy human individuals. Measured with immunoSEQ multiplex PCR; TCRdb has only the in-frame clones, and not every one. The table records approximately 640,000 clones, about two thirds of them present only once. Sequencing was done on a sample of memory CD4+ T cells sorted from blood. Indicated subset: CD45RA-negative fraction. These receptor sequences come from a woman in her twenties or thirties in good health.

This clone was found a few times. The chain recombines TRBV6-1 with TRBJ1-5; D is unresolved. The CDR3 is 13 amino acids. The V end was cut by 8 bases, the J end by 5 bases, with 13 bases between. Germline CDR1 and CDR2: MNHNS and SASEGT. In DNA form, the CDR3 reads TGTGCCAGCTCCGGACGGGATTATCAGCCCCAGCATTTT. As protein: CASSGRDYQPQHF.

V gene TRBV9 combines with J gene TRBJ2-7, with 8 bases lining up with TRBD2. The CDR3 extends over 14 amino acids. The V gene end was trimmed by 3 bases and the J gene end by 3 bases; junction bases not matched to a gene: 5. Germline CDR1 is SGDLS and CDR2 is YYNGEE. The CDR3 bases are TGTGCCAGCAGCGCGGGGGGGCTAAACTACGAGCAGTACTTC. It is translated as CASSAGGLNYEQYF.

This clone is a singleton in its sample. Just one base apart from a much larger clone, this may be a read error. This CDR3 is also generated by other DNA sequences in the sample. The V gene is TRBV2, the J gene TRBJ2-1; 9 bases agree with TRBD2. The CDR3 sequence is 15 residues long. Germline trimming cut 5 bases from V and 0 bases from J; bases unmatched to any gene: 2. Per germline, CDR1 SNHLY and CDR2 FYNNEI. The CDR3 coding sequence is TGTGCCAGCAGTTATAGCGGGAGCTCCTACAATGAGCAGTTCTTC. Amino acid sequence: CASSYSGSSYNEQFF.

The rearrangement links TRBV6-1 to TRBJ2-3, with TRBD2 matching 11 bases. CDR3 length equals 13 residues. Trimming at V came to 6 bases and at J to 10 bases, leaving 6 bases not matched to a gene. Germline V gene lookup returns CDR1 MNHNS and CDR2 SASEGT. The CDR3 reads CASRTSGNWAQYF. The CDR3 nucleotides read TGTGCCAGCAGGACTAGCGGGAATTGGGCGCAGTATTTT.